Following are 26 T cell receptor beta chains from one sample sequenced in a study of radiotherapy plus CTLA-4 blockade in lung cancer. The table came from immunoSEQ multiplex PCR; TCRdb's copy has only in-frame clones and leaves some out. There are about 120,000 clones in the sample; about four fifths occur only once, and less than 4% lies in the top ten. This specimen was peripheral blood, taken from a patient treated with radiotherapy plus ipilimumab. These receptors were collected from a human donor with non-small cell lung cancer that progressed on radiotherapy plus ipilimumab. Some clones in this sample may be carry-over from other donors' samples.

The V call is TRBV7-8, the J call TRBJ2-7, with D hard to call. Per the germline V gene, CDR1 is SGHVS and CDR2 is FQNEAQ. V lost 7 bases and J lost 6, with 19 bases in between. The CDR3 runs to 14 residues. The CDR3 is CASTYAANFLEQYF. The CDR3 nucleotides are TGTGCCAGCACCTACGCTGCAAATTTCCTCGAGCAGTACTTC.

The chain recombines TRBV7-2 with TRBJ2-7; 7 bases line up with TRBD2. The J segment lost 5 bases and the V segment lost 5 bases, leaving 15 bases of the junction unmatched. This CDR3 comprises 16 residues. Germline V lookup: CDR1 SGHTA, CDR2 FQGNSA. CDR3 DNA: TGTGCCAGCAGCCCCATAGGCGGGGGACTCCTTGACGAGCAGTACTTC. Amino acids: CASSPIGGGLLDEQYF.

The V call is TRBV5-1, the J call TRBJ2-7; D not certain. Trimming took 4 bases from V and 3 from J, leaving 14 bases between them. The CDR3 has 14 amino acids. CDR1 SGHRS and CDR2 YFSETQ come from the germline V gene. The CDR3, as DNA: TGCGCCAGCAGCAGTCTTTCCTCGTTCTACGAGCAGTACTTC. It yields the protein CASSSLSSFYEQYF.

In this sample, this clone turned up a few times. The J gene is TRBJ2-5, the V gene TRBV11-2; D not resolved. CDR1 is SGHAT and CDR2 is FQNNGV in the germline V gene. V was pared by 0 bases and J by 1 base, with 6 bases between. CDR3 length: 14 residues. The chain's CDR3 is CASSLDSFQETQYF. The DNA of the CDR3 is TGTGCCAGCAGCTTAGACAGTTTCCAAGAGACCCAGTACTTC.

The chain uses TRBV4-3 and TRBJ2-1; 15 bases match TRBD2. Germline V gene data show CDR1 as LGHNA and CDR2 as YSLEER. The CDR3 spans 20 residues. With V trimmed by 4 bases and J by 0 bases, 10 bases remained unmatched. CDR3 bases: TGCGCCAGCAGCCGAGAACCGGGACTAGCGGGGGGTCCCTCCTACAATGAGCAGTTCTTC. Its protein is CASSREPGLAGGPSYNEQFF.

The chain combines TRBV19 with TRBJ1-2; no clear D. The germline CDR1 and CDR2 sequences are LNHDA and SQIVND (reference sequence). Trimming took off 11 bases at V and 4 bases at J, with 23 bases between the two ends. The CDR3 extends over 15 amino acids. CDR3 DNA: TGTGCCTCTAAGACCTGGGGTCAGGCGGGCTATGGCTACACCTTC. Protein sequence: CASKTWGQAGYGYTF.

V gene TRBV13 combines with J gene TRBJ1-2, with D hard to call. From germline, CDR1 is PRHDT and CDR2 FYEKMQ (reference sequence). V lost 1 base and J lost 3, with 6 bases in between. This CDR3 is 13 amino acids long. DNA of the CDR3: TGTGCCAGCAGCTTAGCATCATACTATGGCTACACCTTC. Translating it yields CASSLASYYGYTF.

This chain links TRBV5-1 with TRBJ1-6; 7 bases fit TRBD1. The CDR3 sequence is 14 residues long. The V gene end was trimmed by 4 bases and the J gene end by 16 bases; junction bases not matched to a gene: 14. Germline assignment: CDR1 SGHRS and CDR2 YFSETQ. Here the CDR3 reads CASSQTGTAIKLHF. The DNA for the CDR3 is TGCGCCAGCAGCCAAACCGGGACAGCTATAAAACTCCACTTT. The complete variable domain, with remaining parts taken from reference TRBV5-1 and TRBJ1-6, reads KAGVTQTPRYLIKTRGQQVTLSCSPISGHRSVSWYQQTPGQGLQFLFEYFSETQRNKGNFPGRFSGRQFSNSRSEMNVSTLELGDSALYLCASSQTGTAIKLHFGNGTRLTVT.

The chain joins TRBV6-1 to TRBJ2-1; no clear D. CDR3 length: 15 amino acids. Trimming took off 1 base at V and 7 bases at J, with 14 bases between the two ends. The germline V gene encodes CDR1 MNHNS and CDR2 SASEGT. CDR3 coding DNA: TGTGCCAGCAGTGAAGGTCAGGTACTTTGGAATGAGCAGTTCTTC. As protein: CASSEGQVLWNEQFF.

The chain employs TRBV9 and TRBJ1-6; D remains unclear. V was cut by 0 bases and J by 8 bases, with 9 bases left in between. This CDR3 comprises 14 residues. CDR1 and CDR2 from the germline V gene are SGDLS and YYNGEE. The CDR3 sequence: CASSVDIQHSPLHF. DNA for the CDR3: TGTGCCAGCAGCGTAGACATCCAACATTCACCCCTCCACTTT.

V and J are TRBV10-3 and TRBJ2-1; 10 bases match TRBD1. This CDR3 has 16 amino acids. CDR1 is ENHRY and CDR2 is SYGVKD in the germline V gene. After removal of 6 bases from V and 0 bases from J, the junction contained 5 bases not matched to a gene. The CDR3 bases are TGTGCCATCAGCAGACAGGGGGCGAGCTCCTACAATGAGCAGTTCTTC. The encoded protein is CAISRQGASSYNEQFF.

The rearrangement joins TRBV15 to TRBJ2-1; the match to TRBD1 covers 7 bases. CDR1 and CDR2 (germline): LNHNV, YYDKDF (reference sequence). J was trimmed by 8 bases and V by 1 base; bases with no gene match: 8. This CDR3 is built from 15 residues. The CDR3 DNA is TGTGCCACCAGCAGAGCCGGGACAGCAGGCTATGAGCAGTTCTTC. It specifies CATSRAGTAGYEQFF.

The gene calls are TRBV4-2 and TRBJ1-5, with a weak D call TRBD1 (5 bases). The V gene's germline CDR1 is LGHNA and CDR2 YNFKEQ. The CDR3 runs to 15 residues. Trimming took off 0 bases at V and 7 bases at J, with 13 bases between the two ends. The CDR3 bases are TGTGCCAGCAGCCAAGATCGGGCAGGGTTACAGCCCCAGCATTTT. It codes for CASSQDRAGLQPQHF.

The chain links TRBV27 to TRBJ1-5, with D perhaps TRBD1 (5 bases). Germline V gives CDR1 MNHEY, CDR2 SMNVEV (reference sequence). CDR3 length: 14 amino acids. The ends were cut back, 6 bases at V and 2 bases at J, with 11 bases in the middle. In DNA, the CDR3 is TGTGCCAGCAGGGAGGGGATGGGCAATCAGCCCCAGCATTTT. The encoded protein is CASREGMGNQPQHF.

This clone was observed once. The chain combines TRBV6-5 with TRBJ1-1; perhaps TRBD1 as D (6 bases). This CDR3 contains 15 residues. Trimming left V 6 bases short and J 5 bases short, with 19 bases between. Germline CDR1 MNHEY, CDR2 SVGAGI. The CDR3 DNA sequence: TGTGCCAGCAGCCCCGATCCCCGAGGGGGTACTGAAGCTTTCTTT. Protein sequence: CASSPDPRGGTEAFF.

The V call is TRBV5-4, the J call TRBJ2-5; TRBD1 matches at 8 bases. Per the germline V gene, CDR1 is SGHNT and CDR2 is YYREEE (reference sequence). The V gene end was trimmed by 3 bases and the J gene end by 4 bases; junction bases not matched to a gene: 5. This CDR3 is built from 14 residues. CDR3 amino acids: CASSSRTGLETQYF. CDR3 DNA: TGTGCCAGCAGCTCCAGGACAGGGCTAGAGACCCAGTACTTC.

This sequence joins TRBV6-5 and TRBJ2-7; maybe TRBD2 (5 bases). The germline CDR1 and CDR2 sequences are MNHEY and SVGAGI. The V and J ends lost 4 bases and 6 bases respectively, with 13 bases between them. The CDR3 loop spans 13 amino acids. This CDR3 reads CASSLGVKGEQYF. The CDR3, as DNA: TGTGCCAGCAGTTTGGGAGTTAAGGGCGAGCAGTACTTC.

The rearrangement uses TRBV4-2 and TRBJ2-2, with TRBD2 as a possible D gene (5 bases). The length of the CDR3 is 17 residues. Looked up from germline, CDR1 is LGHNA and CDR2 is YNFKEQ. V lost 1 base and J 0 bases, leaving 12 bases between the germline ends. CDR3 in amino acids: CASSQVGVGTNTGELFF. CDR3 in DNA: TGTGCCAGCAGCCAAGTCGGAGTCGGGACGAACACCGGGGAGCTGTTTTTT.

The chain has TRBV5-6 and TRBJ2-7, with unresolved D. The CDR3 runs 14 residues. Deletions cut 0 bases from V and 7 bases from J, with 14 bases between. Germline V CDR1 and CDR2: SGHDT, YYEEEE. CDR3 sequence: CASSLELGFGEQYF. The CDR3 DNA reads TGTGCCAGCAGCTTGGAGTTGGGTTTTGGGGAGCAGTACTTC.

The chain combines TRBV18 with TRBJ1-2; no definite D call. Trimming removed 3 bases at V and 4 bases at J, with 15 bases between. The CDR3 is 15 amino acids. Germline CDR1 and CDR2: KGHSH and LQKENI. This CDR3 reads CASSPEQGSVYGYTF. CDR3 DNA sequence: TGTGCCAGCTCACCGGAACAAGGTTCGGTCTATGGCTACACCTTC.

V gene TRBV7-2 combines with J gene TRBJ1-1; the D gene is possibly TRBD1 (5 bases). V gave up 1 base and J gave up 3 bases, with 15 bases separating them. CDR1 and CDR2 (germline): SGHTA, FQGNSA. CDR3 length: 16 residues. CDR3 protein: CASSLGPGAGDTEAFF. As DNA, the CDR3 is TGTGCCAGCAGCTTAGGGCCCGGGGCTGGGGACACTGAAGCTTTCTTT.

This chain joins TRBV7-5 and TRBJ2-4; the listed D gene, TRBD2, was not tested against the DNA. TRBV7-5 is a known pseudogene. This CDR3 has 19 residues. CDR3 protein: CVRSLSIQDHPGVENIQYF. Here the CDR3 DNA reads TGTGTCAGAAGCTTATCCATCCAGGACCACCCGGGGGTCGAAAACATTCAGTACTTC.

The J gene is TRBJ1-4, the V gene TRBV6-5; 7 bases agree with TRBD1. The CDR3 is made up of 16 amino acids. Trimming cost V 4 bases and J 5 bases; bases outside gene matches: 10. The germline gives CDR1 MNHEY, CDR2 SVGAGI. In DNA, the CDR3 is TGTGCCAGCAGTTCATTTTCCCAGGGGGAAAATGAAAAACTGTTTTTT. Its protein product is CASSSFSQGENEKLFF.

The V gene is TRBV6-9, the J gene TRBJ2-1, with 8 bases fitting TRBD1. Germline CDR1 is MNHGY and CDR2 is SVAAGI. J was trimmed by 8 bases and V by 0 bases; bases with no gene match: 12. This CDR3 comprises 17 residues. This CDR3 is CASSYSFTGGRRDEQFF. The CDR3 DNA reads TGTGCCAGCAGTTATTCGTTTACAGGGGGGCGGCGGGATGAGCAGTTCTTC.

This clone appeared a few times. The V gene is TRBV7-2, the J gene TRBJ1-5; D gene uncertain. This CDR3 is built from 13 residues. Germline loops: CDR1 SGHTA, CDR2 FQGNSA. V lost 1 base to trimming and J lost 5 bases, with 6 bases between them. As DNA, the CDR3 is TGTGCCAGCAGCTTAGTGGGGTATCAGCCCCAGCATTTT. Amino acid sequence: CASSLVGYQPQHF.

This chain connects TRBV6-1 to TRBJ2-5; D remains ambiguous. The CDR3 length is 14 residues. CDR1 is MNHNS and CDR2 is SASEGT in the germline V gene. Trimming pared 1 base from V and 1 base from J, leaving 7 bases between. The CDR3 bases are TGTGCCAGCAGTGAAGACAACATCCAAGAGACCCAGTACTTC. It is translated as CASSEDNIQETQYF.